Shown below are 27 T cell receptor beta chains from a single sample sequenced in a study of cytomegalovirus exposure and HLA in healthy donors. With 60 Vbeta and 13 Jbeta primers, the PCR was carried out. Clones were sequenced by immunoSEQ multiplex PCR, and TCRdb holds only the in-frame ones, with some missing. The table has roughly 100,000 clones, over 80% seen once; the top ten hold approximately 2.4%. Sequences were obtained from PBMCs. The receptors originated from a man aged 35 to 55 in good health and CMV-seronegative.

A single count supports this clone. This chain links TRBV9 with TRBJ2-3, with 8 bases aligning to TRBD1. CDR1 and CDR2 (germline): SGDLS, YYNGEE. There are 14 residues in the CDR3. J gave up 4 bases and V 4 bases, and 5 bases lay outside the gene matches. The CDR3 protein is CASSPQTGADTQYF. Written as DNA, the CDR3 is TGTGCCAGCAGCCCTCAGACAGGGGCAGATACGCAGTATTTT.

Concerning this clone: The same CDR3 also results from other DNA sequences found in this sample. The CDR3 sequence: CASSPGGGTDTQYF. Written as DNA, the CDR3 is TGCGCCAGCAGCCCGGGGGGGGGCACAGATACGCAGTATTTT. The chain joins TRBV5-1 to TRBJ2-3; 8 nucleotides line up with TRBD2. This CDR3 comprises 14 residues. V shed 4 bases and J 1 base; nucleotides not matched to a gene: 2. The germline gives CDR1 SGHRS, CDR2 YFSETQ.

This chain joins TRBV13 and TRBJ2-7, with 8 nucleotides matching TRBD1. V lost 2 bases and J lost 1; bases outside the gene matches: 10. The CDR3 is 17 residues long. CDR1 is PRHDT, CDR2 FYEKMQ, per germline (reference sequence). The CDR3 coding sequence is TGTGCCAGCAGCTTATTGGTGACAGGGGTTTTTTCCTACGAGCAGTACTTC. Its translation: CASSLLVTGVFSYEQYF.

The chain combines TRBV4-3 with TRBJ1-5; no clear D. The CDR3 is made up of 15 amino acids. V lost 0 bases and J 7 bases, leaving 13 bases between the germline ends. The germline V gene has CDR1 LGHNA and CDR2 YSLEER. This chain's CDR3 is CASSQDMAQEQPQHF. CDR3 nucleotides: TGCGCCAGCAGCCAAGATATGGCCCAAGAACAGCCCCAGCATTTT.

The chain's CDR3 is CASSLYPTDTQYF. The CDR3 region has the DNA TGTGCCAGCAGCCTCTACCCCACAGATACGCAGTATTTT. The rearrangement joins TRBV7-6 to TRBJ2-3; D is unresolved. The ends were cut back, 5 bases at V and 2 bases at J, with 8 bases in the middle. The CDR3 is 13 amino acids. From germline, CDR1 is SGHVS and CDR2 FNYEAQ.

This clone was observed a handful of times. The chain uses TRBV19 and TRBJ2-7; tentative D call: TRBD2 (6 bases). The CDR3 length is 14 residues. Trimming left V 4 bases short and J 4 bases short, with 14 bases between. The germline V gene encodes CDR1 LNHDA and CDR2 SQIVND (reference sequence). Written as DNA, the CDR3 is TGTGCCAGTAGTAGGGCGGGGCCGTTATACGAGCAGTACTTC. The encoded protein is CASSRAGPLYEQYF.

The J gene is TRBJ2-1, the V gene TRBV21-1; the table names TRBD1, a call not compared with the DNA. TRBV21-1 is a recognized pseudogene. This CDR3 has 18 residues. CDR3 sequence: CASSKPKQGSHSYNEQFF. The DNA of the CDR3 is TGTGCCAGCAGCAAACCTAAACAGGGGAGCCACTCCTACAATGAGCAGTTCTTC.

This rearrangement joins TRBV25-1 to TRBJ2-1, with TRBD2 identical over 9 bases. The CDR3 covers 15 residues. The germline V gene has CDR1 MGHDK and CDR2 SYGVNS. V was pared by 5 bases and J by 8 bases, with 10 bases of the junction left unmatched. The CDR3 is CASSRAGGRGYEQFF. In DNA, the CDR3 is TGTGCCAGCAGTCGGGCGGGGGGGCGGGGCTATGAGCAGTTCTTC.

This chain connects TRBV7-8 to TRBJ1-4; the match to TRBD1 covers 12 bases. V trimming: 2 bases; J trimming: 10 bases; junction bases outside the gene matches: 8. The CDR3 totals 16 residues. Germline V gives CDR1 SGHVS, CDR2 FQNEAQ. The CDR3 reads CASSLPGTGGTGKLFF. The CDR3 region has the DNA TGTGCCAGCAGCTTACCCGGGACAGGGGGCACGGGAAAACTGTTTTTT.

In this sample, this clone turned up a few times. This chain connects TRBV27 to TRBJ2-6; D is unresolved. CDR1 is MNHEY, CDR2 SMNVEV, per germline (reference sequence). With 8 bases removed from V and 7 bases from J, the gap between germline ends came to 6 bases. The CDR3 covers 11 residues. CDR3 sequence: CASWAANVLTF. Here the CDR3 DNA reads TGTGCCAGCTGGGCAGCCAACGTCCTGACTTTC.

CDR3 in amino acids: CASSLDTNQPQHF. The DNA for the CDR3 is TGTGCCAGCAGCTTAGATACAAATCAGCCCCAGCATTTT. The chain employs TRBV11-2 and TRBJ1-5; unclear D gene. Germline loops: CDR1 SGHAT, CDR2 FQNNGV. V was cut by 0 bases and J by 4 bases, with 4 bases left in between. This CDR3 spans 13 amino acids.

This chain links TRBV2 with TRBJ2-5, with 10 bases matching TRBD1. The junction had 3 bases not matched to a gene; V was cut back by 4 bases and J by 4 bases. The CDR3 consists of 14 residues. Germline V gene data show CDR1 as SNHLY and CDR2 as FYNNEI. Here the CDR3 reads CASSGDRGRETQYF. The CDR3 bases are TGTGCCAGCAGTGGGGACAGGGGTAGAGAGACCCAGTACTTC.

The rearrangement uses TRBV2 and TRBJ2-7; a possible D gene is TRBD2 (5 bases). The ends were cut back, 4 bases at V and 4 bases at J, with 20 bases in the middle. CDR1 and CDR2 (germline): SNHLY, FYNNEI. The CDR3 length is 16 residues. The CDR3 coding sequence is TGTGCCAGCAGTGGTCAAAGCCTGGCGGGTGGGTACGAGCAGTACTTC. Its translation: CASSGQSLAGGYEQYF.

The chain couples TRBV25-1 to TRBJ2-7; maybe TRBD1 (6 bases). There are 14 residues in the CDR3. V lost 4 bases to trimming and J lost 4 bases, with 14 bases between them. CDR1 MGHDK and CDR2 SYGVNS come from the germline V gene. As DNA, the CDR3 is TGTGCCAGCAGTGGCCGTGTCAGGGGATACGAGCAGTACTTC. Protein sequence: CASSGRVRGYEQYF.

The V call is TRBV27, the J call TRBJ1-2; 12 bases line up with TRBD1. This CDR3 is built from 17 residues. V trimming: 1 base; J trimming: 4 bases; junction bases outside the gene matches: 7. The germline gives CDR1 MNHEY, CDR2 SMNVEV (reference sequence). In DNA form, the CDR3 reads TGTGCCAGCAGTTTATATCAAGGGACAGGGGGCATCTATGGCTACACCTTC. Amino acid sequence: CASSLYQGTGGIYGYTF.

The rearrangement links TRBV5-8 to TRBJ2-7; TRBD2 matches at 7 bases. J lost 5 bases, V lost 4 bases, and 6 bases had no gene match. This CDR3 has 13 amino acids. Germline lookup yields CDR1 SGHTS and CDR2 YDEGEE. The CDR3 region has the DNA TGTGCCAGCAGCCCGGGGAGGGTCCACGAGCAGTACTTC. Its translation: CASSPGRVHEQYF. Full variable domain (outside the CDR3, taken from reference TRBV5-8 and TRBJ2-7): EAGVTQSPTHLIKTRGQQATLRCSPISGHTSVYWYQQALGLGLQFLLWYDEGEERNRGNFPPRFSGRQFPNYSSELNVNALELEDSALYLCASSPGRVHEQYFGPGTRLTVT.

This clone was counted only a few times. The chain couples TRBV7-3 to TRBJ2-5; perhaps TRBD1 as D (6 bases). Trimming stripped 4 bases from V and 4 bases from J, with 10 bases between. The CDR3 has 13 amino acids. CDR1 SGHTA and CDR2 FQGTGA come from the germline V gene. The CDR3: CASSSIGGETQYF. In DNA form, the CDR3 reads TGTGCCAGCAGCTCCATAGGGGGAGAGACCCAGTACTTC.

The CDR3 sequence is CAAGTSGGLGETQYF. CDR3 nucleotides: TGTGCCGCCGGGACTAGCGGGGGGTTAGGGGAGACCCAGTACTTC. V usage is TRBV10-3 and J usage is TRBJ2-5, with 15 bases lining up with TRBD2. Trimming at V came to 11 bases and at J to 5 bases, leaving 9 bases not matched to a gene. Looked up from germline, CDR1 is ENHRY and CDR2 is SYGVKD. This CDR3 has 15 residues.

The gene calls are TRBV2 and TRBJ1-3; a weak D match, TRBD1 (5 bases). The germline CDR1 and CDR2 sequences are SNHLY and FYNNEI. The CDR3 runs to 13 residues. CDR3 bases: TGTGGTCGAGGCGGGGCGGTTGGAAACACCATATATTTT. Translated: CGRGGAVGNTIYF.

The chain uses TRBV19 and TRBJ1-2; 7 nucleotides align to TRBD1. Germline V gene lookup returns CDR1 LNHDA and CDR2 SQIVND (reference sequence). There are 17 residues in the CDR3. V shed 1 base, J shed 0 bases, and the junction held 8 bases outside the gene matches. Here the CDR3 DNA reads TGTGCCAGTAGTATAGCCCCGGGACAGCAAACTAACTATGGCTACACCTTC. Translation gives CASSIAPGQQTNYGYTF.

This clone has only one observation. The chain uses TRBV9 and TRBJ2-7; D is possibly TRBD2 (6 bases). Trimming took 3 bases from V and 6 from J, leaving 13 bases between them. The CDR3 length is 13 residues. The V gene's germline CDR1 is SGDLS and CDR2 YYNGEE. The CDR3 is CASSAILGGEQYF. The CDR3 region has the DNA TGTGCCAGCAGCGCGATATTGGGAGGCGAGCAGTACTTC.

This sequence joins TRBV2 and TRBJ1-4; 11 positions match TRBD1. This CDR3 has 13 residues. CDR1 and CDR2 (germline): SNHLY, FYNNEI. The V and J ends lost 6 bases and 8 bases, in that order; junction bases with no gene match: 2. The CDR3 reads CASRGTGGEKLFF. The CDR3 bases are TGTGCCAGCAGAGGGACAGGGGGAGAAAAACTGTTTTTT. The whole variable domain, filled in from reference TRBV2 and TRBJ1-4, reads EPEVTQTPSHQVTQMGQEVILRCVPISNHLYFYWYRQILGQKVEFLVSFYNNEISEKSEIFDDQFSVERPDGSNFTLKIRSTKLEDSAMYFCASRGTGGEKLFFGSGTQLSVL.

As for this clone: An end of the junction differs from the germline gene, which may be a read error. The genes are TRBV7-9 and TRBJ2-7; TRBD2 might be the D (6 bases). The CDR3 sequence is 16 residues long. Germline V gene data show CDR1 as SEHNR and CDR2 as FQNEAQ (reference sequence). CDR3 amino acids: CSSSLVGGGTPEEQYF. CDR3 nucleotide sequence: TGTTCCAGCAGCTTAGTGGGGGGTGGGACCCCTGAGGAGCAGTACTTC. Full variable domain (rest looked up from reference TRBV7-9 and TRBJ2-7): DTGVSQNPRHKITKRGQNVTFRCDPISEHNRLYWYRQTLGQGPEFLTYFQNEAQLEKSRLLSDRFSAERPKGSFSTLEIQRTEQGDSAMYLCSSSLVGGGTPEEQYFGPGTRLTVT.

This chain uses TRBV6-1 with TRBJ1-5, with a weak D call TRBD1 (6 bases). Looked up from germline, CDR1 is MNHNS and CDR2 is SASEGT. Trimming stripped 4 bases from V and 9 bases from J, with 22 bases between. This CDR3 is 16 amino acids long. CDR3: CASSARGGGRPRPQHF. In DNA, the CDR3 is TGTGCCAGCAGTGCTAGGGGGGGTGGGAGGCCGCGGCCCCAGCATTTT.

The chain carries TRBV2 and TRBJ2-3, with D possibly being TRBD1 (5 bases). The CDR3 sequence is 14 residues long. Germline loops: CDR1 SNHLY, CDR2 FYNNEI. V was trimmed by 7 bases and J by 1 base, leaving 12 bases between them. The CDR3 nucleotides read TGTGCCAGCATAAAGGGGCAGGGCACAGATACGCAGTATTTT. It yields the protein CASIKGQGTDTQYF. The entire variable domain, with the rest obtained from reference TRBV2 and TRBJ2-3, is as follows: EPEVTQTPSHQVTQMGQEVILRCVPISNHLYFYWYRQILGQKVEFLVSFYNNEISEKSEIFDDQFSVERPDGSNFTLKIRSTKLEDSAMYFCASIKGQGTDTQYFGPGTRLTVL.

The chain links TRBV4-1 to TRBJ2-1; 9 bases agree with TRBD2. From germline, CDR1 is MGHRA and CDR2 YSYEKL. The CDR3 covers 17 residues. Trimming at V came to 0 bases and at J to 5 bases, leaving 8 bases not matched to a gene. CDR3 coding DNA: TGCGCCAGCAGCCAAGATTTAAGCGGGGGGTTGCACAATGAGCAGTTCTTC. Translated, it gives CASSQDLSGGLHNEQFF.

The chain couples TRBV7-2 to TRBJ1-5, with D perhaps TRBD1 (5 bases). Looked up from germline, CDR1 is SGHTA and CDR2 is FQGNSA. Trimming pared 1 base from V and 7 bases from J, leaving 14 bases between. CDR3 length: 15 amino acids. CDR3 amino acids: CASSLEAGLVQPQHF. CDR3 coding DNA: TGTGCCAGCAGCTTAGAGGCAGGGCTCGTACAGCCCCAGCATTTT.